A selection of T cell receptor beta chains follows, all from one sample in a study of T cells after yellow fever vaccination. Via MiXCR, TCRdb re-called the 5' RACE reads, giving one row per CDR3 protein. The table lists roughly 11,000 distinct CDR3 sequences, under 6.5% of them singletons, with around 1% in the top ten. The sample was PBMCs, either bulk or a sorted T-cell subset (CD4+, CD8+, memory, or dextramer-sorted; not recorded which), taken on the day of the yellow fever booster vaccination. Receptor source: a man aged 30-40 years who received the YFV17D yellow fever vaccine. CDR3s include the opening cysteine and the closing phenylalanine or tryptophan. D genes are given only for firm matches. Sizes are listed as how often the clone was seen (once, few, many) or a class if it is expanded.

CDR3 DNA,CDR3 protein,D gene,J gene,V gene,clone size
TGTGCCAGCTCACCGGGAGGGGTCTATGGCTACACCTTC,CASSPGGVYGYTF,-,TRBJ1-2,TRBV18,medium-sized
TGCGCCAGCAGCCCGACCCCCATCTCTGGGGCCAACGTCCTGACTTTC,CASSPTPISGANVLTF,-,TRBJ2-6,TRBV5-1,many
TGTGCCAGCAGTTTTGGGGCATCGTTCTCCAATGAGCAGTTCTTC,CASSFGASFSNEQFF,-,TRBJ2-1,TRBV12-3/TRBV12-4,medium-sized
TGCGCCAGCAGCCTGGACTTTAATGAGCAGTTCTTC,CASSLDFNEQFF,-,TRBJ2-1,TRBV5-1,medium-sized
TGCAGTGCCAATTTAGGGGGCAGGAATCAGCCCCAGCATTTT,CSANLGGRNQPQHF,TRBD1,TRBJ1-5,TRBV20-1,many
TGTGCCAGCAGCCCGGGGGCGTACGCTGGCTACACCTTC,CASSPGAYAGYTF,-,TRBJ1-2,TRBV6-5,many
TGTGCCAGCAGCGTAGCGGTTATAACAGATACGCAGTATTTT,CASSVAVITDTQYF,-,TRBJ2-3,TRBV9,many
TGTGCCAGCAGCCTCCGGCACAGCAATCAGCCCCAGCATTTT,CASSLRHSNQPQHF,-,TRBJ1-5,TRBV3-1,many
TGTGCCAGCAGTTACAGGACAAGCTCTGGAAACACCATATATTTT,CASSYRTSSGNTIYF,-,TRBJ1-3,TRBV6-5,many
TGCAGTGCCCCAGGACAGGGTTACGAGCAGTACTTC,CSAPGQGYEQYF,TRBD1,TRBJ2-7,TRBV20-1,medium-sized
TGTGCCAGCAGCACCCCGGGCCCTCCATCGGCTGGAAACACCATATATTTT,CASSTPGPPSAGNTIYF,-,TRBJ1-3,TRBV21-1,many
TGTGCCAGCAGCTTAATTCCTCCACCCAACACCGGGGAGCTGTTTTTT,CASSLIPPPNTGELFF,-,TRBJ2-2,TRBV5-5,medium-sized
TGTGCCACCAGCAGAGAAGGACAAAGCTCGAATGAGCAGTTCTTC,CATSREGQSSNEQFF,-,TRBJ2-1,TRBV15,many
TGTGCCAGCAGTTACAGCCCCCCGACGGGGAGCAATCAGCCCCAGCATTTT,CASSYSPPTGSNQPQHF,-,TRBJ1-5,TRBV6-5,many